The source of this TCR beta chain is a study of T cells after yellow fever vaccination. Study details: Fractions of low cell number were prepared using SMART-Seq v4 Ultra Low Input.

V was pared by 0 bases and J by 0 bases, with 9 bases between. The CDR3 loop spans 15 amino acids. Germline CDR1 SGDLS, CDR2 YYNGEE. In TCRdb, the 5' RACE reads were re-called with MiXCR into one record per CDR3 protein. The sample includes fewer than 350,000 distinct CDR3 sequences, 8.5% to 9% seen only once; the top ten take over 15%. The sample in question was PBMCs, obtained on the day of the first yellow fever vaccination. V gene TRBV9 combines with J gene TRBJ1-1, with TRBD1 as a possible D gene (6 bases). This receptor was obtained from a young man who received the YFV17D yellow fever vaccine. CDR3 nucleotide sequence: TGTGCCAGCAGCGTAGACGCAGGGGTGAACACTGAAGCTTTCTTT. Translation gives CASSVDAGVNTEAFF.